The sequence of this TCR beta chain was determined in a study of tumor-infiltrating lymphocytes in glioblastoma multiforme. Study observations and caveats: Functional subtype sorting of these T cells was not performed.

TCRB libraries came from RNA via three nested multiplex PCR rounds. MiXCR, run by TCRdb on the multiplex PCR reads, gives a single entry per CDR3 protein. The table includes tens of thousands of distinct CDR3 sequences, approximately 60% detected once. V was cut by 0 bases and J by 5 bases, with 18 bases left in between. The CDR3 runs to 17 residues. The V gene's germline CDR1 is SGHNT and CDR2 YYREEE (reference sequence). At least ten counts were recorded for this clonotype. Its antigen is currently unknown. This chain joins TRBV5-4 and TRBJ2-1; the D gene could be TRBD1 or TRBD2 (7 bases each). This receptor was taken from a male donor with glioblastoma. The specimen was brain tumor tissue. The CDR3 spells CASSLGGRGGLNNEQFF. In DNA form, the CDR3 reads TGTGCCAGCAGCTTGGGTGGCAGGGGGGGCCTCAACAATGAGCAGTTCTTC. The full variable domain, in which reference TRBV5-4 and TRBJ2-1 provide the parts outside the CDR3, is ETGVTQSPTHLIKTRGQQVTLRCSSQSGHNTVSWYQQALGQGPQFIFQYYREEENGRGNFPPRFSGLQFPNYSSELNVNALELDDSALYLCASSLGGRGGLNNEQFFGPGTRLTVL.